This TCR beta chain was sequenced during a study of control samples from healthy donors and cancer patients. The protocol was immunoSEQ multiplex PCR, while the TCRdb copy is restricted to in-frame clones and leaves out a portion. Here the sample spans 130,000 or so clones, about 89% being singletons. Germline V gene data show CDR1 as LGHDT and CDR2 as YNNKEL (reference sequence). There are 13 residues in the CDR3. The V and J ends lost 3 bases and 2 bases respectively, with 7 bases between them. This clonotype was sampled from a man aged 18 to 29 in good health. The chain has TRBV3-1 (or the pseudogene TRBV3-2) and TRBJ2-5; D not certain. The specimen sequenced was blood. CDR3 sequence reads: CASSQGLQETQYF. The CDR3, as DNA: TGTGCCAGCAGCCAGGGGTTACAAGAGACCCAGTACTTC.